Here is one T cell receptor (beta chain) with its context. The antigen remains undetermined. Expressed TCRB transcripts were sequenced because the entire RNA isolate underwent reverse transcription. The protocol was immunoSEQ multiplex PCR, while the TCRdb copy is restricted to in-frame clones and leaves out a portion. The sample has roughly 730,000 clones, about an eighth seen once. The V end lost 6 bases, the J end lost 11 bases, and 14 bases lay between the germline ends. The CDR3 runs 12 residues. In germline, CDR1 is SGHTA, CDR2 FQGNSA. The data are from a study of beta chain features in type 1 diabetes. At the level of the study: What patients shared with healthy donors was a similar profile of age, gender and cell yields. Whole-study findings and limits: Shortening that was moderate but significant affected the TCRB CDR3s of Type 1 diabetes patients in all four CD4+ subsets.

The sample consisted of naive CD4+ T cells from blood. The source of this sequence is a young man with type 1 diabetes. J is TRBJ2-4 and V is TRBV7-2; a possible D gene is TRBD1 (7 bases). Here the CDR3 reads CASSRQGGVQYF. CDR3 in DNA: TGTGCCAGCAGTCGACAGGGAGGCGTTCAGTACTTC.